Listed below are T cell receptor beta chains from one sample, sequenced in a study of shared T cell receptors in the human thymus. Here immunoSEQ multiplex PCR was the method, and the copy in TCRdb shows in-frame clones only, minus some. Among about 660,000 clones listed, roughly 88% were seen once. These same records also appear under a second study, on human thymus T cells.

Sequencing was done on a sample of thymocytes. The receptor set was obtained from a boy in the first two years of life with a congenital heart defect. Each CDR3 is given with its conserved first and last residue. Fields, in order: J gene, clone size, D gene, V gene, CDR3 protein, CDR3 DNA. D genes are given only for firm matches. Expanded clones get a size class; other rows say once, few or many, or leave the size out.

TRBJ1-2 | . | . | TRBV12-5 | CASGLVLGGRNGYTF | TGTGCTAGTGGTTTGGTACTGGGGGGTAGGAATGGCTACACCTTC
TRBJ1-3 | . | . | TRBV11-2 | CASSLRRGRNTIYF | TGTGCCAGCAGCTTACGCAGGGGACGAAACACCATATATTTT
TRBJ2-1 | . | . | TRBV29-1 | CSVVAVPTGVSGTPISSSYNEQFF | TGCAGCGTCGTGGCTGTCCCCACAGGGGTCTCCGGGACTCCCATATCTAGCTCCTACAATGAGCAGTTCTTC
TRBJ2-7 | once | TRBD2 | TRBV4-2 | CASSQRLAGVYEQYF | TGTGCCAGCAGCCAAAGACTAGCGGGAGTCTACGAGCAGTACTTC
TRBJ1-1 | . | . | TRBV7-7 | CASSLDRNTEAFF | TGTGCTAGCAGTTTGGACAGGAACACTGAAGCTTTCTTT
TRBJ2-2 | . | . | TRBV9 | CASSAGANTGELFF | TGTGCCAGCAGCGCGGGAGCGAACACCGGGGAGCTGTTTTTT
TRBJ2-3 | . | TRBD2 | TRBV4-1 | CASSQDPAGTTDTQYF | TGCGCCAGCAGCCAAGACCCAGCGGGGACCACAGATACGCAGTATTTT
TRBJ2-3 | . | TRBD2 | TRBV4-1 | CASSPGREGTDTQYF | TGCGCCAGCAGCCCAGGACGGGAGGGCACAGATACGCAGTATTTT
TRBJ2-7 | . | . | TRBV7-2 | CASSLGILAGRGGAYEQYF | TGTGCCAGCAGCTTAGGAATTCTGGCGGGGAGGGGGGGAGCCTACGAGCAGTACTTC
TRBJ1-3 | . | TRBD1 | TRBV2 | CASSEKPPPTGPGNTIYF | TGTGCCAGCAGTGAAAAGCCCCCCCCGACAGGGCCTGGAAACACCATATATTTT